The clone carrying this TCR beta chain was picked up many times. The entry originates in a study of regulatory T cells in long-lasting Graves disease. CDR1 KGHDR and CDR2 SFDVKD come from the germline V gene. J lost 4 bases, V lost 0 bases, and 6 bases had no gene match. The CDR3 has 16 residues. Time point denoted: newly diagnosed GD, antithyroid drugs for less than 3 months. Researchers made the TCR library from RNA that was extracted from PBMCs. In this cohort, patients came from an endocrinology department located in Xi'an, China. The TCR beta library used iRepertoire HTBI primers with Arm-PCR amplification of CDR3. Authors' processing steps: Throughout the samples, researchers identified fewer than 80 TRBV and approximately 15 TRBJ segments. TCRdb used MiXCR to reprocess the multiplex PCR reads, holding one entry per CDR3 protein. Clone size and V and J calls follow TCRdb, not the original study. The repertoire holds 360,000 or so distinct CDR3 sequences, with over 15% as singletons.

These data also formed part of another study, on T cells in Graves' hyperthyroidism and ophthalmopathy. From that second work: The TCR CDR3 first-round RT-PCR relied on the HTBI primer set. Peripheral blood also featured most of the thyroid clonotypes expanded above 0.001.

The sequence came from a man aged 40-49 years with Graves disease. This chain links TRBV24-1 with TRBJ2-3, with TRBD1 matching 7 bases. Specimen: peripheral blood mononuclear cells (PBMCs), collected at new diagnosis, from a patient treated with antithyroid drugs. This CDR3 is CATSDLKQGISDTQYF. The CDR3 DNA is TGTGCCACCAGTGATTTGAAACAGGGGATCTCAGATACGCAGTATTTT.